Shown below are 21 T cell receptor beta chains from a single sample sequenced in a study of regulatory T cells in long-lasting Graves disease (dated by TCRdb to the early 2020s). Libraries came from multiplex PCR. Sequencing was carried out with an Illumina HiSeq 4000. TCR beta libraries were built with iRepertoire HTBI primers and Arm-PCR amplification of CDR3 regions. TCRdb took the public reads, trimmed them with fastp at Q25, ran MiXCR for clone calling and kept in-frame beta chains. Every CDR3 protein is listed once, alongside the most common genes and DNA of its rows. The sample data list over 400,000 distinct CDR3 sequences, and less than 15% of these were observed just once. The top ten clones comprise roughly a sixth of the sample. What the time point label conveys for this sample: newly diagnosed GD, antithyroid drugs for less than 3 months. RNA was extracted from PBMCs in TRIzol for both TCR sequencing and RNA sequencing.

These data also formed part of another study, on T cells in Graves' hyperthyroidism and ophthalmopathy.

The sample in question was peripheral blood mononuclear cells (PBMCs), obtained at new diagnosis, from a patient treated with antithyroid drugs. The source of these receptors is a woman between 45 and 65 years old with Graves disease. Donor details come from another sample of the same person, matched by shared clones.

This clonotype was recorded a few times. V and J are TRBV29-1 and TRBJ2-7; 9 bases align to TRBD2. Germline CDR1 SQVTM, CDR2 ANQGSEA. V was pared by 3 bases and J by 10 bases, with 7 bases of the junction left unmatched. This CDR3 has 12 residues. DNA for the CDR3: TGCAGCGTTGAGGCGGGAGGGATGAACCAGTACTTC. This sequence encodes CSVEAGGMNQYF.

There are a few counts of this clonotype. Just one base apart from a much larger clone, this may be a read error. The genes are TRBV11-2 and TRBJ2-1; 8 bases fit TRBD2. There are 15 residues in the CDR3. The germline gives CDR1 SGHAT, CDR2 FQNNGV. This chain's CDR3 is CASSFSGNSYNEQLF. As DNA, the CDR3 is TGTGCCAGCAGCTTTAGCGGGAATTCCTACAATGAGCAGCTCTTC.

This clonotype was observed a few times. The chain joins TRBV5-1 to TRBJ1-1; the D is unclear. The CDR3 sequence is 15 residues long. Germline assignment: CDR1 SGHRS and CDR2 YFSETQ. V was pared by 2 bases and J by 7 bases, with 18 bases between. CDR3 nucleotides: TGCGCCAGCAGCTTTTCTGGGGTGCTGTCAAATGAAGCTTTCTTT. This gives the protein CASSFSGVLSNEAFF.

This clonotype was counted a few times. The chain recombines TRBV9 with TRBJ1-1, with a tentative D call TRBD1 (5 bases). Trimming pared 0 bases from V and 4 bases from J, leaving 13 bases between. The CDR3 runs 15 residues. Germline values: CDR1 SGDLS, CDR2 YYNGEE. The CDR3: CASSVVGDSGTEAFF. The CDR3 DNA follows: TGTGCCAGCAGCGTAGTAGGGGATTCTGGCACTGAAGCTTTCTTT.

This clonotype was seen more than once but under ten times. V and J are TRBV4-2 and TRBJ2-2, with D perhaps TRBD2 (6 bases). V was pared by 0 bases and J by 8 bases, with 16 bases between. The CDR3 is 16 residues long. CDR1 is LGHNA, CDR2 YNFKEQ, per germline. The DNA of the CDR3 is TGTGCCAGCAGCCAAGAAGCTGGCGGGATGGTTGGGGAGCTGTTTTTT. Its translation is CASSQEAGGMVGELFF.

The sample holds many counts of this clonotype. V usage is TRBV12-3 or TRBV12-4 and J usage is TRBJ2-2; D gene unclear. The CDR3 is 13 amino acids. The V end lost 4 bases, the J end lost 3 bases, and 6 bases lay between the germline ends. The CDR3: CASSSIDTGELFF. As DNA, the CDR3 is TGTGCCAGCAGTTCCATTGACACCGGGGAGCTGTTTTTT.

Remarks on this clonotype: This may arise from a read error, as a much more abundant clone is one base away. Likely a read error: the CDR3 ends without its conserved phenylalanine or tryptophan. This chain uses TRBV9 with TRBJ1-2, with D possibly matching TRBD1 (5 bases). Germline CDR1 reads SGDLS; CDR2 reads YYNGEE. Trimming left V 6 bases short and J 8 bases short, with 20 bases between. This CDR3 spans 14 amino acids. In DNA form, the CDR3 reads TGTGCCAGCACCCATCAAGGGGCCGTCGGCGGCTACACCTGC. Its protein product is CASTHQGAVGGYTC.

This clonotype occurred many times. The DNA of the CDR3 is TGTGCCAGCAGCTTAAGTCCAGCAGGGGAGCGGGAGGGGCACGAGCAGTACTTC. Translation: CASSLSPAGEREGHEQYF. The V gene is TRBV11-2, the J gene TRBJ2-7; 10 nucleotides match TRBD2. Germline CDR1 and CDR2: SGHAT and FQNNGV. Unmatched junction bases numbered 15, after V lost 2 bases and J lost 5 bases. There are 18 residues in the CDR3.

This clonotype was picked up a small number of times. The chain couples TRBV7-3 to TRBJ2-7; 8 positions agree with TRBD2. There are 15 residues in the CDR3. Germline assignment: CDR1 SGHTA and CDR2 FQGTGA. J gave up 2 bases and V 5 bases, and 8 bases lay outside the gene matches. The CDR3 loop is CASSHPSGGPYEQYF. CDR3 coding DNA: TGTGCCAGCAGCCATCCCAGCGGGGGCCCCTACGAGCAGTACTTC.

This clonotype was recorded at least ten times. The chain links TRBV28 to TRBJ1-2; D is perhaps TRBD1 (5 bases). Germline V gene data show CDR1 as MDHEN and CDR2 as SYDVKM. This CDR3 has 14 amino acids. V was pared by 3 bases and J by 5 bases, with 13 bases between. CDR3 protein: CASSLIREWYGYTF. As DNA, the CDR3 is TGTGCCAGCAGTTTGATCAGGGAATGGTATGGCTACACCTTC.

This clonotype occurred many times. V usage is TRBV2 and J usage is TRBJ2-5; 12 nucleotides agree with TRBD2. This CDR3 contains 14 residues. Per the germline V gene, CDR1 is SNHLY and CDR2 is FYNNEI. Unmatched junction bases numbered 4, after V lost 6 bases and J lost 5 bases. CDR3 in amino acids: CASSAGLAGETQYF. CDR3 nucleotide sequence: TGTGCCAGCAGCGCGGGACTAGCGGGCGAGACCCAGTACTTC.

This clonotype was picked up a small number of times. The chain joins TRBV20-1 to TRBJ2-2, with 15 bases lining up with TRBD2. The junction had 0 bases not matched to a gene; V was cut back by 3 bases and J by 1 base. CDR1 and CDR2 (germline): DFQATT, SNEGSKA (reference sequence). This CDR3 comprises 16 residues. In nucleotides, the CDR3 is TGCAGTGCTAGGGGACTAGCGGGAGGGAACACCGGGGAGCTGTTTTTT. Translated, it gives CSARGLAGGNTGELFF.

The chain carries TRBV5-4 and TRBJ2-5, with a possible D match to TRBD2 (5 bases). V lost 1 base and J 0 bases, leaving 13 bases between the germline ends. The CDR3 loop spans 16 amino acids. Germline assignment: CDR1 SGHNT and CDR2 YYREEE (reference sequence). The CDR3 DNA reads TGTGCCAGCAGCTTGTTGTCCGGGAACAACCAAGAGACCCAGTACTTC. It is translated as CASSLLSGNNQETQYF.

The chain recombines TRBV7-8 with TRBJ2-2, with D possibly TRBD2 on 5 matching bases. V lost 4 bases and J lost 7, with 10 bases in between. CDR1 SGHVS and CDR2 FQNEAQ come from the germline V gene. The CDR3 runs 13 residues. CDR3 nucleotide sequence: TGTGCCAGCAGCTCCCCCGGGATCGGGGAGCTGTTTTTT. Amino acid sequence: CASSSPGIGELFF.

This clonotype turned up a few times. V usage is TRBV10-3 and J usage is TRBJ2-2; D possibly corresponds to TRBD2 (7 bases). Per the germline V gene, CDR1 is ENHRY and CDR2 is SYGVKD. The V and J ends lost 6 bases and 4 bases respectively, with 21 bases between them. The CDR3 loop spans 17 amino acids. This chain's CDR3 is CAISEGRGSNPTGELFF. For the CDR3, the DNA is TGTGCCATCAGCGAGGGGAGGGGGAGTAACCCCACCGGGGAGCTGTTTTTT.

This clonotype was seen many times. This sequence joins TRBV2 and TRBJ1-2; no clear D gene. V lost 2 bases, J lost 3 bases, and 7 bases lay in between. The CDR3 runs 13 residues. Per germline, CDR1 SNHLY and CDR2 FYNNEI. The CDR3 sequence is CASSESGDYGYTF. In DNA form, the CDR3 reads TGTGCCAGCAGTGAAAGCGGGGACTATGGCTACACCTTC.

This clonotype was observed many times. The chain combines TRBV24-1 with TRBJ2-7; 8 nucleotides line up with TRBD2. V dropped 3 bases and J dropped 4; count of bases not matched to a gene: 4. There are 14 residues in the CDR3. Germline CDR1 is KGHDR and CDR2 is SFDVKD. In DNA, the CDR3 is TGTGCCACCAGTGATGGACTAGCAGATTACGAGCAGTACTTC. Amino acids: CATSDGLADYEQYF.

This clonotype was picked up many times. The chain carries TRBV9 and TRBJ2-5, with 12 bases matching TRBD2. The germline CDR1 and CDR2 sequences are SGDLS and YYNGEE. V lost 0 bases, J lost 2 bases, and 5 bases stayed unmatched. This CDR3 has 17 amino acids. The CDR3 DNA reads TGTGCCAGCAGCGTAGGATCTACTAGCGGGGGGCAAGAGACCCAGTACTTC. It is translated as CASSVGSTSGGQETQYF.

The chain couples TRBV10-3 to TRBJ1-2; no clear D. V lost 4 bases to trimming and J lost 1 base, with 10 bases between them. The CDR3 covers 14 residues. Germline V gene sequence: CDR1 ENHRY, CDR2 SYGVKD. CDR3 protein: CAISVDARNYGYTF. As DNA, the CDR3 is TGTGCCATCAGTGTAGACGCCCGTAACTATGGCTACACCTTC.

This clonotype occurred many times. The chain joins TRBV19 to TRBJ1-1; maybe TRBD1 (5 bases). V shed 1 base and J shed 2 bases, with 11 bases lying between them. This CDR3 is built from 15 residues. The germline CDR1 and CDR2 sequences are LNHDA and SQIVND (reference sequence). In nucleotides, the CDR3 is TGTGCCAGTAGTATAGTTCCTGGGGCCAACACTGAAGCTTTCTTT. Encoded protein: CASSIVPGANTEAFF. The complete variable domain, with remaining parts taken from reference TRBV19 and TRBJ1-1, reads DGGITQSPKYLFRKEGQNVTLSCEQNLNHDAMYWYRQDPGQGLRLIYYSQIVNDFQKGDIAEGYSVSREKKESFPLTVTSAQKNPTAFYLCASSIVPGANTEAFFGQGTRLTVV.

This clonotype was recorded many times. The rearrangement joins TRBV28 to TRBJ1-2, with 8 bases aligning to TRBD1. This CDR3 has 14 residues. CDR1 and CDR2 from the germline V gene are MDHEN and SYDVKM. The V segment lost 5 bases and the J segment 4 bases; nucleotides outside the gene matches: 6. The CDR3 sequence is CASSQGAGGYGYTF. CDR3 bases: TGTGCCAGCAGTCAGGGGGCTGGAGGCTATGGCTACACCTTC.